This T cell receptor beta chain was identified during a study of graft-versus-host responses after intestinal transplantation. This clone was observed a handful of times. Profiling relied on immunoSEQ multiplex PCR, and the TCRdb table lists in-frame clones only, not all of them. The table lists more than 10,000 clones, around 32% of them singletons. Germline V lookup: CDR1 MNHNY, CDR2 SVGAGI (reference sequence). This CDR3 is built from 12 residues. V trimming: 5 bases; J trimming: 13 bases; junction bases outside the gene matches: 3. The source was alloreactive CD4+ T cells from a mixed lymphocyte reaction culture, collected before transplantation. The subset is: CFSE-low proliferating T cells sorted from approximately 6-day pre-transplant mixed lymphocyte reaction (GvH or HvG direction). The chain carries TRBV6-6 and TRBJ1-6; 9 bases are shared with TRBD1. This TCR was recovered from a human patient who was an organ donor for intestinal transplantation. This chain's CDR3 is CASSGTGMPLHF. CDR3 sequence (DNA): TGTGCCAGCAGTGGGACAGGGATGCCCCTCCACTTT.